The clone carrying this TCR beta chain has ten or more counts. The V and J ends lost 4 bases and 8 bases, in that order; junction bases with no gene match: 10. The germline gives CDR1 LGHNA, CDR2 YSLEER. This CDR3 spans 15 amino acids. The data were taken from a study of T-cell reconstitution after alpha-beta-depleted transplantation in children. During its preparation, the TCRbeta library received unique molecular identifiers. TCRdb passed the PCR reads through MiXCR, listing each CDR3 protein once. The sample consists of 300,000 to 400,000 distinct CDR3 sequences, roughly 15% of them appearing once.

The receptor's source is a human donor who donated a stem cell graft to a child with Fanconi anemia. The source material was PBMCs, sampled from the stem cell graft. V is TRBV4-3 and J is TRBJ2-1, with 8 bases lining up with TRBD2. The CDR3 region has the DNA TGCGCCAGCAGCCTCGACACGGGGGGGCTGGATGAGCAGTTCTTC. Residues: CASSLDTGGLDEQFF.